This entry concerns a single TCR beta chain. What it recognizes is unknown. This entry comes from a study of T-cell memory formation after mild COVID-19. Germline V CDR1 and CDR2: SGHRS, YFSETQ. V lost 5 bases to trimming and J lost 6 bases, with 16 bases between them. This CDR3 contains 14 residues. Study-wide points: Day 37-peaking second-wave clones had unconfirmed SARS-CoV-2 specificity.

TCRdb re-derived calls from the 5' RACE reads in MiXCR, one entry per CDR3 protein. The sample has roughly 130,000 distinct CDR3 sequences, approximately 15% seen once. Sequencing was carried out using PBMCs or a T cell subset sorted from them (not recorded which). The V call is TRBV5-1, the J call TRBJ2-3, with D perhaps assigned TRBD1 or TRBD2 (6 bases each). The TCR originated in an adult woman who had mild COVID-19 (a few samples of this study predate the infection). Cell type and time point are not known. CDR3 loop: CASRRELGGDTQYF. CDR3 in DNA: TGCGCCAGCAGACGGGAGTTAGGGGGTGATACGCAGTATTTT.